This T cell receptor beta chain was recorded in a study of cytomegalovirus exposure and HLA in healthy donors. PCR involved 60 Vbeta and 13 Jbeta primers. Using immunoSEQ multiplex PCR, the repertoire was profiled, and TCRdb retains in-frame clones only, with some absent. The sample contains 70,000 or so clones, about four fifths of which appear only once. The study, taken as a whole, reports: The likely origin of a cluster of highly shared sequence variants was a sequencing artifact.

This clone occurred once. Its specificity is unknown. J lost 10 bases, V lost 5 bases, and 7 bases had no gene match. The CDR3 extends over 14 amino acids. The germline V gene has CDR1 SGHRS and CDR2 YFSETQ. Sequencing was performed on PBMCs. This sequence originates from a man aged 18 to 29 in good health and CMV-seropositive. The rearrangement joins TRBV5-1 to TRBJ1-6; 9 bases align to TRBD1. Here the CDR3 reads CASRPGTGQSPLHF. The CDR3 bases are TGCGCCAGCAGACCCGGGACAGGGCAGTCACCCCTCCACTTT.